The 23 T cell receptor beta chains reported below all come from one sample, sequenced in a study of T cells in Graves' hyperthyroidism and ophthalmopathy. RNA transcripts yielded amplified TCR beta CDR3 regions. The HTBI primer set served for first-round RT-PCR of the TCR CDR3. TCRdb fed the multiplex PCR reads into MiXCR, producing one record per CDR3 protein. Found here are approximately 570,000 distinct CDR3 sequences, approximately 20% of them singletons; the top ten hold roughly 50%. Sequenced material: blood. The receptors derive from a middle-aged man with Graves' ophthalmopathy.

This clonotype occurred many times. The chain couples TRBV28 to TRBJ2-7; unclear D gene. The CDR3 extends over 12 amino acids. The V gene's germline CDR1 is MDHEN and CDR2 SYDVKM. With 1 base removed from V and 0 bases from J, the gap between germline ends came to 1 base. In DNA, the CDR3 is TGTGCCAGCAGTTTATTCTCCTACGAGCAGTACTTC. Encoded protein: CASSLFSYEQYF.

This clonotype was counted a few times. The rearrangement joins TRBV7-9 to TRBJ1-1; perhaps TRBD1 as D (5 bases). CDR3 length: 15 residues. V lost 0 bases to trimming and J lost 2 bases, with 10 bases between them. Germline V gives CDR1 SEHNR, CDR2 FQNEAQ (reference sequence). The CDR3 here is CASSLAWGPNTEAFF. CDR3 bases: TGTGCCAGCAGCTTAGCGTGGGGCCCTAACACTGAAGCTTTCTTT.

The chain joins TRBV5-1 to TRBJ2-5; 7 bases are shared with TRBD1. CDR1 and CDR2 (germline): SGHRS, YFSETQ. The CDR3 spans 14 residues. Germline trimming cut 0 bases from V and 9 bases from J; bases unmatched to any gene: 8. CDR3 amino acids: CASSLGTGQRSQYF. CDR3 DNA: TGCGCCAGCAGCTTGGGGACAGGTCAAAGATCCCAGTACTTC.

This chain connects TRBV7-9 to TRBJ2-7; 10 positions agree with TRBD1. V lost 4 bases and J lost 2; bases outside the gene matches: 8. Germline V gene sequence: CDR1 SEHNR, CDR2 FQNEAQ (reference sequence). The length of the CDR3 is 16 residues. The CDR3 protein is CASSSYAGTGAYEQYF. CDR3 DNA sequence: TGTGCCAGCAGCTCGTACGCCGGGACAGGGGCCTACGAGCAGTACTTC.

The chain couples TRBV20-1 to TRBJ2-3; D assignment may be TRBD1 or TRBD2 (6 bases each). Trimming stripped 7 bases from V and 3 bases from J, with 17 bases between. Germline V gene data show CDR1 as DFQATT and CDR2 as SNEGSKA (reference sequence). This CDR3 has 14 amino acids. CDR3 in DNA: TGCAGTGTATGGTTGGGGGGCCGGACAGATACGCAGTATTTT. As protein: CSVWLGGRTDTQYF.

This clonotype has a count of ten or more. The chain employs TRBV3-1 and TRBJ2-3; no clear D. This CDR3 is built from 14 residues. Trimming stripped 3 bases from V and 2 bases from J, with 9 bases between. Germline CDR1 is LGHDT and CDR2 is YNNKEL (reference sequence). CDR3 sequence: CASSQSTLTDTQYF. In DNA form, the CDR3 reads TGTGCCAGCAGCCAGTCGACCCTCACAGATACGCAGTATTTT.

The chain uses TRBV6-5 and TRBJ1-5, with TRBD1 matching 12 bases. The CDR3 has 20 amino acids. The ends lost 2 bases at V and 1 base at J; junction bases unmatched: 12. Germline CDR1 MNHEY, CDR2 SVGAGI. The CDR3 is CASSYPRGQGAPGSNQPQHF. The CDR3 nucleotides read TGTGCCAGCAGTTACCCGAGGGGACAGGGGGCACCTGGGAGCAATCAGCCCCAGCATTTT.

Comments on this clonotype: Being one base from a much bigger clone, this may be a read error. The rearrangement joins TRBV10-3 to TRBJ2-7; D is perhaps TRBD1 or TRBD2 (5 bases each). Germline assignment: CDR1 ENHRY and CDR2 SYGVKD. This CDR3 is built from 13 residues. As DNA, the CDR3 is TGTGCCTCGAGGGGCGCAGCCGCCTACGAGCAGCACTTC. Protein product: CASRGAAAYEQHF.

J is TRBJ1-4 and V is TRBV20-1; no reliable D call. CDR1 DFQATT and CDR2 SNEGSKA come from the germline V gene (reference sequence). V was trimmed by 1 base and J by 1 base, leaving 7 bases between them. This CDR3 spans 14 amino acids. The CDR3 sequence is CSARVLGTNEKLFF. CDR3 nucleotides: TGCAGTGCTAGAGTCCTCGGAACTAATGAAAAACTGTTTTTT.

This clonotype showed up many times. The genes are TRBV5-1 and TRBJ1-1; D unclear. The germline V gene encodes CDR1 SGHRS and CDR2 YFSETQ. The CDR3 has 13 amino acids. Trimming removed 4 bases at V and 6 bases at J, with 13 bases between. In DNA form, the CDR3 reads TGCGCCAGCAGCCACGAGAGCCCGGCTGAAGCTTTCTTT. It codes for CASSHESPAEAFF.

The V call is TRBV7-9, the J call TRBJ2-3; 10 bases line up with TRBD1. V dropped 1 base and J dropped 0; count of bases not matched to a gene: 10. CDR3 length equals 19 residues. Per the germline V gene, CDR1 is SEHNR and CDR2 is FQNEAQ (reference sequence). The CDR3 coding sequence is TGTGCCAGCAGCTTAGGACAGGGGGCTCTAATGAAGAGCACAGATACGCAGTATTTT. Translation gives CASSLGQGALMKSTDTQYF.

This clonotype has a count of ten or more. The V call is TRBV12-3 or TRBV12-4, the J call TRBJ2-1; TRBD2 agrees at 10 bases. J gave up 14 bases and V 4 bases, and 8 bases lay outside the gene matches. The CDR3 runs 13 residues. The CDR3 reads CASSWLAGDLKFF. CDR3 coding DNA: TGTGCCAGCAGTTGGCTAGCGGGGGATTTAAAGTTCTTC.

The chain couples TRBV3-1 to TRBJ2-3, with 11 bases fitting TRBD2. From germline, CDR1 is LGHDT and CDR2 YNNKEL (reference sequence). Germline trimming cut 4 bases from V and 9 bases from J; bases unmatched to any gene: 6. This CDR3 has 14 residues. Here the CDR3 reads CASSPRLAGLTQYF. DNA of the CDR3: TGTGCCAGCAGCCCCAGACTAGCGGGGTTGACGCAGTATTTT.

The CDR3, as DNA: TGCGCCAGCAGCCAAGTTGGTAGGGGGCAAGAGACCCAGTACTTC. It yields the protein CASSQVGRGQETQYF. The chain employs TRBV4-3 and TRBJ2-5; D possibly corresponds to TRBD1 (6 bases). V was cut by 1 base and J by 2 bases, with 11 bases left in between. The CDR3 runs 15 residues. Germline CDR1 and CDR2: LGHNA and YSLEER.

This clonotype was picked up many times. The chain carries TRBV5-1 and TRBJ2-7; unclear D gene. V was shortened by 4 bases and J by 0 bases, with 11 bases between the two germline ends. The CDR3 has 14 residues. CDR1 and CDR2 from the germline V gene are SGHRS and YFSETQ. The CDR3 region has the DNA TGCGCCAGCAGCCAAGAGAGGAGCTCCTACGAGCAGTACTTC. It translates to CASSQERSSYEQYF.

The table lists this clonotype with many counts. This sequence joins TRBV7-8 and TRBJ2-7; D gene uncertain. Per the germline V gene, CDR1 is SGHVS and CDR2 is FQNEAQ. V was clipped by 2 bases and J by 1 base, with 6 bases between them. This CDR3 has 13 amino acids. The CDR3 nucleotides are TGTGCCAGCAGCTTATCGACTTCCTACGAGCAGTACTTC. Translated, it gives CASSLSTSYEQYF.

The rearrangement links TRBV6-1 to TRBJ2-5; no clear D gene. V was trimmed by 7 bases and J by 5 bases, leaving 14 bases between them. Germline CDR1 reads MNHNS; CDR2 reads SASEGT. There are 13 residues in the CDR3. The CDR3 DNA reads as TGTGCCAGCAACGTGGGCCCGTGGGAGACCCAGTACTTC. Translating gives CASNVGPWETQYF.

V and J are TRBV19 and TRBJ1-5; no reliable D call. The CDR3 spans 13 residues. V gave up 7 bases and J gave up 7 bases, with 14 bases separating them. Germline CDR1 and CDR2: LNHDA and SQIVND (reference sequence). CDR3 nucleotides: TGTGCCAGTACCCGGGGTTGGATACAGCCCCAGCATTTT. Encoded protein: CASTRGWIQPQHF.

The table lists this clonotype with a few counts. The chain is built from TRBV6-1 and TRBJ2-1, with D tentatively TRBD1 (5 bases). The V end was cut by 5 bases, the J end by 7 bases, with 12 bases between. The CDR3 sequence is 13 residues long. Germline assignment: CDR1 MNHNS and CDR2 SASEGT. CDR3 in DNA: TGTGCCAGCAGTCTTAGGGGTTGGAATGAGCAGTTCTTC. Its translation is CASSLRGWNEQFF.

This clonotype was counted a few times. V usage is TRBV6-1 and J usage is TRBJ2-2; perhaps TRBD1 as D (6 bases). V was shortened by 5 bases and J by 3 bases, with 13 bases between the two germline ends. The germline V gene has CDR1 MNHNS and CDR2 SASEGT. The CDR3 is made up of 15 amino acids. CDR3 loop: CASSRGRGYTGELFF. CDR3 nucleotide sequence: TGTGCCAGCAGTCGGGGCAGGGGTTACACCGGGGAGCTGTTTTTT.

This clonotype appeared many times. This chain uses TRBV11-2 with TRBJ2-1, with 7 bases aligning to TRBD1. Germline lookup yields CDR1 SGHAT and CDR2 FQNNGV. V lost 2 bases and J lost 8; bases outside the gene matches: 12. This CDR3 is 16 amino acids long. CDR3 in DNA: TGTGCCAGCAGCTTAAGGGGGCAGGGCTCTGGGTATGAGCAGTTCTTC. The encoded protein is CASSLRGQGSGYEQFF.

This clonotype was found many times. CDR3 sequence reads: CASSGRGNQPQHF. The CDR3, as DNA: TGTGCCAGCAGTGGCAGGGGGAATCAGCCCCAGCATTTT. V gene TRBV2 combines with J gene TRBJ1-5; TRBD1 aligns across 7 bases. The CDR3 sequence is 13 residues long. V lost 4 bases and J lost 4; bases outside the gene matches: 1. Germline V lookup: CDR1 SNHLY, CDR2 FYNNEI.

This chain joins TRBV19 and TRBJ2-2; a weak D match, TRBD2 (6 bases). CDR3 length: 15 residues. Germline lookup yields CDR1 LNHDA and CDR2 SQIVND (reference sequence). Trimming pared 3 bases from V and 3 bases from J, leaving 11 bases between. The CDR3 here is CASSIWRGYTGELFF. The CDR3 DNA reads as TGTGCCAGTAGTATTTGGAGGGGATACACCGGGGAGCTGTTTTTT.